The clone carrying this T cell receptor beta chain was observed a single time. Produced via immunoSEQ multiplex PCR; TCRdb's table is partial and in-frame only. This sample carries 250,000 or so clones, 65% to 85% of them seen once, and the ten largest clones take over 1.5%. The sample belongs to a study of blood T cell repertoires in COVID-19. The germline CDR1 and CDR2 sequences are MDHEN and SYDVKM. The length of the CDR3 is 17 residues. The germline V and J ends were trimmed by 3 bases and 4 bases, with 19 bases remaining between them. The sequence came from a woman in her thirties or forties who had recovered from COVID-19. The sample was peripheral blood. V usage is TRBV28 and J usage is TRBJ1-5; TRBD1 is a possible D gene (5 bases). In DNA form, the CDR3 reads TGTGCCAGCAGTTTTAGGGGTTACAGAGTTACTAATCAGCCCCAGCATTTT. Translated, it gives CASSFRGYRVTNQPQHF.